Below are 9 T cell receptor beta chains sequenced from a single sample in a study of identical twins. TCRdb redid the calling of the 5' RACE reads with MiXCR, one entry per CDR3 protein. There are about 200,000 distinct CDR3 sequences in the sample; 6.5% occur only once, and about 15% lies in the top ten. This sample also belongs to another study, concerning T cells expressing NK-cell markers.

Sequenced input: CD8+ T cells sorted from blood. Receptors originate from a woman aged 18-35 years in good health.

For this clonotype: One base away lies a much larger clone, so this may be a sequencing read error. This sequence joins TRBV11-2 and TRBJ2-2; D is ambiguous. The V end lost 8 bases, the J end lost 2 bases, and 12 bases lay between the germline ends. The CDR3 extends over 14 amino acids. Per the germline V gene, CDR1 is SGHAT and CDR2 is FQNNGV. The CDR3 reads CASPTEPNTGELFF. The CDR3 DNA sequence: TGTGCCAGCCCCACCGAGCCCAACACCGGGGAGCTGTTTTTT.

This clonotype was seen many times. This chain connects TRBV12-3 or TRBV12-4 to TRBJ1-1; no reliable D call. Deletions cut 8 bases from V and 5 bases from J, with 9 bases between. This CDR3 contains 11 residues. The CDR3 loop reads CASPGSTEAFF. The CDR3 DNA is TGTGCCAGCCCGGGGAGTACTGAAGCTTTCTTT.

This clonotype has a handful of counts. This chain links TRBV25-1 with TRBJ1-6, with D tentatively TRBD1 (6 bases). This CDR3 spans 14 amino acids. CDR1 MGHDK and CDR2 SYGVNS come from the germline V gene. V lost 8 bases and J 10 bases, leaving 18 bases between the germline ends. Written as DNA, the CDR3 is TGTGCCAGCGGAAGATTAGACAGGTCCTCACCCCTCCACTTT. Its translation: CASGRLDRSSPLHF.

This clonotype showed up just a few times. The V gene is TRBV7-2, the J gene TRBJ2-1; maybe TRBD1 (6 bases). This CDR3 has 13 amino acids. Germline V gene sequence: CDR1 SGHTA, CDR2 FQGNSA. Trimming removed 4 bases at V and 8 bases at J, with 12 bases between. The CDR3 reads CASSYTGSHEQFF. In DNA form, the CDR3 reads TGTGCCAGCAGCTATACAGGGAGTCATGAGCAGTTCTTC.

This clonotype was counted many times. The chain links TRBV10-2 to TRBJ2-3, with D perhaps assigned TRBD1 or TRBD2 (5 bases each). V gave up 10 bases and J gave up 6 bases, with 11 bases separating them. The CDR3 sequence is 11 residues long. In germline, CDR1 is WSHSY, CDR2 SAAADI. The CDR3 region has the DNA TGCGCCACCCAGGGCGGGGATACGCAGTATTTT. Amino acids: CATQGGDTQYF.

Many counts were recorded for this clonotype. The rearrangement links TRBV6-2 or TRBV6-3 to TRBJ2-5; D unclear. With 7 bases removed from V and 0 bases from J, the gap between germline ends came to 3 bases. Germline CDR1 and CDR2: MNHEY and SVGEGT. This CDR3 is built from 11 residues. The CDR3 DNA reads as TGTGCCAGCAATAACCAAGAGACCCAGTACTTC. This sequence encodes CASNNQETQYF.

This clonotype turned up a few times. This chain joins TRBV12-3 or TRBV12-4 and TRBJ1-3; 7 bases agree with TRBD1. The CDR3 is 14 amino acids. J lost 5 bases, V lost 6 bases, and 7 bases had no gene match. The CDR3: CASSTTGWRNTIYF. The CDR3 DNA reads as TGTGCCAGCAGCACGACAGGGTGGCGAAACACCATATATTTT.

This sequence joins TRBV4-2 and TRBJ2-5; D tentatively fits TRBD1 or TRBD2 (5 bases each). There are 16 residues in the CDR3. V was shortened by 4 bases and J by 5 bases, with 20 bases between the two germline ends. Germline V gives CDR1 LGHNA, CDR2 YNFKEQ. The CDR3 region is CASSPGPRCWGETQYF. The CDR3 coding sequence is TGTGCCAGCAGCCCCGGGCCTCGCTGTTGGGGGGAGACCCAGTACTTC.

This clonotype has a handful of counts. The V call is TRBV7-8, the J call TRBJ1-1; perhaps TRBD1 as D (6 bases). From germline, CDR1 is SGHVS and CDR2 FQNEAQ. V gave up 5 bases and J gave up 4 bases, with 17 bases separating them. The CDR3 loop spans 15 amino acids. The CDR3 DNA follows: TGTGCCAGCAGCCAACGTGAGGGGGTGGGCACTGAAGCTTTCTTT. Its protein product is CASSQREGVGTEAFF.